This TCR beta chain was observed in a study of blood T cells in healthy people across ages. Primers used in a second PCR of roughly 6 to 12 cycles were a sample-barcoded 5' primer and a J-beta primer mix. MiXCR was run by TCRdb on the 5' RACE reads, yielding one entry per CDR3 protein. The sample contains 600,000 to 800,000 distinct CDR3 sequences, over 40% of which appear only once. This clonotype was counted at least ten times. Every sample yielded at least 6 million isolated PBMCs. With 3 bases clipped from V and 3 bases from J, the junction kept 5 bases outside the gene matches. CDR1 and CDR2 (germline): DFQATT, SNEGSKA (reference sequence). This CDR3 comprises 15 residues.

The source of this sequence is an elderly woman in good health. Sequencing was done on a sample of blood. The genes are TRBV20-1 and TRBJ2-1; 10 positions agree with TRBD2. This CDR3 is CSARMTSGLYNEQFF. CDR3 bases: TGCAGTGCTAGGATGACTAGCGGGCTCTACAATGAGCAGTTCTTC.